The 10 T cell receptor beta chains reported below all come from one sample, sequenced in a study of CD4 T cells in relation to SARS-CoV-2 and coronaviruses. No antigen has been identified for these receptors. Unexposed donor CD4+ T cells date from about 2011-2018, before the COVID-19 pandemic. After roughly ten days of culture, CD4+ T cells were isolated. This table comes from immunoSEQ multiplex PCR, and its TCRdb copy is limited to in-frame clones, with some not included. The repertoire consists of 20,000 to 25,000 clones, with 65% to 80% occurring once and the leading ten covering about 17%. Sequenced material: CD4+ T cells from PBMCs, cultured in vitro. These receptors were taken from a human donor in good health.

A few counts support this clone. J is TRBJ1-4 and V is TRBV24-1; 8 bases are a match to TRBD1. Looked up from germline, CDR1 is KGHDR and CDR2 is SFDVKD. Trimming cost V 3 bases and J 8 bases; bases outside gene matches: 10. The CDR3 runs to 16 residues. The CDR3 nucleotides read TGTGCCACCAGTGATGGAGGCAGGGGGCCACGGGAAAAACTGTTTTTT. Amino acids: CATSDGGRGPREKLFF.

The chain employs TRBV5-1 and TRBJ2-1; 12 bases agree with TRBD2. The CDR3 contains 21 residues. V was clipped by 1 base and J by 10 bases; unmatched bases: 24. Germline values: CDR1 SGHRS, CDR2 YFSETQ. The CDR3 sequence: CASSLTEPGVGFTSGRSEQFF. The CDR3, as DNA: TGCGCCAGCAGCTTGACGGAGCCAGGGGTCGGATTTACTAGCGGGAGGAGCGAGCAGTTCTTC.

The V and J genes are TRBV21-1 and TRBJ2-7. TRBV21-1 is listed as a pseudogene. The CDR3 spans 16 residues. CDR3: CASSKALRDDSYEQYF. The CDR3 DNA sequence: TGTGCCAGCAGCAAAGCGCTCCGGGACGACTCCTACGAGCAGTACTTC.

CDR3 in amino acids: CSTRDTDTQYF. Here the CDR3 DNA reads TGCAGTACGCGGGATACAGATACGCAGTATTTT. V and J are TRBV20-1 and TRBJ2-3, with D possibly TRBD2 on 6 matching bases. From germline, CDR1 is DFQATT and CDR2 SNEGSKA (reference sequence). The V gene lost 8 bases and the J gene lost 3 bases, with 9 bases spanning the gap. CDR3 size: 11 residues.

The CDR3 loop is CASRMGQGQGYTF. The CDR3 DNA sequence: TGTGCCAGCAGGATGGGGCAGGGTCAGGGCTACACCTTC. The J gene is TRBJ1-2, the V gene TRBV3-1 (or the pseudogene TRBV3-2); the D gene is possibly TRBD1 (5 bases). Trimming stripped 6 bases from V and 8 bases from J, with 16 bases between. The CDR3 runs 13 residues. Germline-derived CDR1 and CDR2 are LGHDT and YNNKEL (reference sequence).

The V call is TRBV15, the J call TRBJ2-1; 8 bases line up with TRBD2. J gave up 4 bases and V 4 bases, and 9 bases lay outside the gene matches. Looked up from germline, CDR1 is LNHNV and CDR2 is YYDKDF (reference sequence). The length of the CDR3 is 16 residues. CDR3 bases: TGTGCCACCAGCACCACCGGGACTAGTAGATACAATGAGCAGTTCTTC. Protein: CATSTTGTSRYNEQFF.

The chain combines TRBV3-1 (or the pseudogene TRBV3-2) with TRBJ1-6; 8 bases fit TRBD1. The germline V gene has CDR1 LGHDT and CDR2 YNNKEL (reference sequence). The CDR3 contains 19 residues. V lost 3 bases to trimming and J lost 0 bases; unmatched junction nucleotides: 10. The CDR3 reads CASSHTGQGRRSYNSPLHF. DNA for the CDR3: TGTGCCAGCAGCCATACCGGACAGGGCCGCCGCTCCTATAATTCACCCCTCCACTTT.

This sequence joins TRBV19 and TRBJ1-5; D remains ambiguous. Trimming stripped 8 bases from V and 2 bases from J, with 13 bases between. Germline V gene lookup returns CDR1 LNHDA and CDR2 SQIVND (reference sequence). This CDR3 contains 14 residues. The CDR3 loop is CASDVGLGNQPQHF. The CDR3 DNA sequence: TGTGCCAGTGACGTAGGGCTTGGCAATCAGCCCCAGCATTTT.

CDR3 residues: CAISDRTGVFQETQYF. The CDR3 region has the DNA TGTGCCATCAGCGACCGGACAGGGGTTTTCCAAGAGACCCAGTACTTC. The chain recombines TRBV10-3 with TRBJ2-5; 9 bases fit TRBD1. The V gene's germline CDR1 is ENHRY and CDR2 SYGVKD. This CDR3 has 16 amino acids. The V and J ends lost 6 bases and 1 base, in that order; junction bases with no gene match: 9.

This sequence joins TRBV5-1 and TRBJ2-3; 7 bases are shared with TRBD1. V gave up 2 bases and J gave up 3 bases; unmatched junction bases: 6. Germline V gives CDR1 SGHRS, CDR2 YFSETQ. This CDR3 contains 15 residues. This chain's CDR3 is CASSFTGERTDTQYF. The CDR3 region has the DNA TGCGCCAGCAGCTTCACAGGGGAAAGGACAGATACGCAGTATTTT.